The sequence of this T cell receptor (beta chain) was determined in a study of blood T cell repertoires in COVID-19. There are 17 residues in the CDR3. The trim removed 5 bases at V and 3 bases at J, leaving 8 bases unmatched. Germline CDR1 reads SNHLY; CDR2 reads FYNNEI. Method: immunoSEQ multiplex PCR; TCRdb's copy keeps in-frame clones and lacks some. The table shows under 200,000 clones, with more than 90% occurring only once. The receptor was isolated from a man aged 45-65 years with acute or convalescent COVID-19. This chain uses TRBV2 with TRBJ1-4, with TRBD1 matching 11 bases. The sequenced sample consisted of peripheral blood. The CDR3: CASSSGTGGLSNEKLFF. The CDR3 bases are TGTGCCAGCAGTTCTGGGACAGGGGGGTTATCTAATGAAAAACTGTTTTTT.